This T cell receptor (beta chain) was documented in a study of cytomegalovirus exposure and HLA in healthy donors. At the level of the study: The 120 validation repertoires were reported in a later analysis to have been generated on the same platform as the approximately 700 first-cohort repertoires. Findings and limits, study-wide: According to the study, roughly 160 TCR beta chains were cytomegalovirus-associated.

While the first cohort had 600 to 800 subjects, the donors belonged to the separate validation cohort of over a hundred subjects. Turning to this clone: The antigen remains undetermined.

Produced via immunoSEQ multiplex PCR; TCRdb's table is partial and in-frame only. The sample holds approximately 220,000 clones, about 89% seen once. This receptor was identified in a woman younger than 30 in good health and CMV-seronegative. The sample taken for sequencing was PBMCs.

The CDR3 DNA follows: TGTGCCAGCAGTGAAGACGGGACAGGGGGCATGAATGAGCAGTTCTTC. Translation gives CASSEDGTGGMNEQFF. The chain has TRBV6-1 and TRBJ2-1; 12 nucleotides align to TRBD1. The germline V gene has CDR1 MNHNS and CDR2 SASEGT. V shed 1 base and J 7 bases; nucleotides not matched to a gene: 5. The CDR3 totals 16 residues.